This T cell receptor beta chain came from a study of blood T cell repertoires in COVID-19. Trimming took 2 bases from V and 0 from J, leaving 5 bases between them. CDR1 is MNHEY, CDR2 SVGEGT, per germline. The CDR3 loop spans 13 amino acids. Generated by immunoSEQ multiplex PCR, the TCRdb table keeps only in-frame clones and is missing some. The profile covers roughly 220,000 clones, with 88% appearing a single time and roughly 2.6% taken by the ten largest. The chain links TRBV6-2 or TRBV6-3 to TRBJ2-7, with unresolved D. The material sequenced was PBMCs or T cells enriched from blood (not recorded which). The sequence was collected from a woman in her twenties or thirties who had recovered from COVID-19. The CDR3 loop reads CASSYAGSYEQYF. The CDR3 bases are TGTGCCAGCAGTTACGCCGGCTCCTACGAGCAGTACTTC.